The 25 T cell receptor beta chains below come from one sample, sequenced in a study of T cells in Graves' hyperthyroidism and ophthalmopathy. TCR beta CDR3 region amplification was performed from RNA transcripts. When the TCR CDR3 underwent first-round RT-PCR, the HTBI primer set was used. Using its own MiXCR run on the multiplex PCR reads, TCRdb lists one record per CDR3 protein. The sample contains some 420,000 distinct CDR3 sequences, roughly 13% of which appear only once. The specimen sequenced was blood. Receptor source: a woman aged 18-35 years with Graves' hyperthyroidism.

This sequence joins TRBV18 and TRBJ2-5, with a tentative D call TRBD2 (5 bases). The CDR3 is 14 amino acids. V was cut by 6 bases and J by 7 bases, with 18 bases left in between. Germline V gives CDR1 KGHSH, CDR2 LQKENI. The CDR3 region has the DNA TGTGCCAGCTCTCCAGACCCGGGTCGGGGGACCCAGTACTTC. Protein product: CASSPDPGRGTQYF. Complete variable domain (other parts from reference TRBV18 and TRBJ2-5): NAGVMQNPRHLVRRRGQEARLRCSPMKGHSHVYWYRQLPEEGLKFMVYLQKENIIDESGMPKERFSAEFPKEGPSILRIQQVVRGDSAAYFCASSPDPGRGTQYFGPGTRLLVL.

The chain uses TRBV20-1 and TRBJ1-6; 7 positions agree with TRBD1. J lost 7 bases, V lost 4 bases, and 4 bases had no gene match. From germline, CDR1 is DFQATT and CDR2 SNEGSKA (reference sequence). The CDR3 runs to 13 residues. The CDR3 protein is CSAKTGSNSPLHF. Here the CDR3 DNA reads TGCAGTGCTAAGACAGGGTCGAATTCACCCCTCCACTTT.

This clonotype turned up a few times. The gene calls are TRBV6-9 and TRBJ2-3, with a tentative D call TRBD2 (6 bases). The CDR3 is made up of 15 amino acids. CDR1 is MNHGY, CDR2 SVAAGI, per germline. The V end was cut by 2 bases, the J end by 1 base, with 10 bases between. The CDR3: CASSYDGSGTDTQYF. The CDR3 bases are TGTGCCAGCAGTTATGACGGGAGTGGCACAGATACGCAGTATTTT.

This clonotype appeared a few times. The V gene is TRBV3-1, the J gene TRBJ1-1; D remains ambiguous. Per the germline V gene, CDR1 is LGHDT and CDR2 is YNNKEL (reference sequence). This CDR3 comprises 15 residues. Deletions cut 0 bases from V and 1 base from J, with 9 bases between. CDR3 loop: CASSQDQLWNTEAFF. CDR3 nucleotides: TGTGCCAGCAGCCAAGATCAGCTTTGGAACACTGAAGCTTTCTTT.

The chain has TRBV7-9 and TRBJ2-2, with D perhaps matching TRBD1 (6 bases). Deletions cut 3 bases from V and 1 base from J, with 9 bases between. This CDR3 has 15 residues. CDR1 is SEHNR, CDR2 FQNEAQ, per germline (reference sequence). This chain's CDR3 is CASSLGTLNTGELFF. CDR3 nucleotide sequence: TGTGCCAGCAGCTTGGGGACATTGAACACCGGGGAGCTGTTTTTT.

This sequence joins TRBV20-1 and TRBJ2-7, with 12 positions matching TRBD2. The germline V gene encodes CDR1 DFQATT and CDR2 SNEGSKA (reference sequence). This CDR3 has 14 amino acids. J gave up 3 bases and V 2 bases, and 2 bases lay outside the gene matches. CDR3 protein: CSARWTSGNYEQYF. CDR3 in DNA: TGCAGTGCTAGATGGACTAGCGGGAACTACGAGCAGTACTTC.

The sample holds many counts of this clonotype. The chain carries TRBV18 and TRBJ1-1; no clear D gene. V gave up 2 bases and J gave up 4 bases, with 8 bases separating them. The CDR3 is 13 residues long. Germline V gene data show CDR1 as KGHSH and CDR2 as LQKENI. CDR3 DNA sequence: TGTGCCAGCTCACCATTGGGATCCACTGAAGCTTTCTTT. Protein: CASSPLGSTEAFF.

This chain links TRBV10-3 with TRBJ1-5; D gene ambiguous. CDR1 ENHRY and CDR2 SYGVKD come from the germline V gene. Deletions cut 2 bases from V and 4 bases from J, with 9 bases between. CDR3 length: 14 amino acids. This CDR3 reads CAISEVGRNQPQHF. As DNA, the CDR3 is TGTGCCATCAGTGAGGTTGGCAGGAATCAGCCCCAGCATTTT.

This clonotype was counted ten times or more. The J gene is TRBJ1-5, the V gene TRBV4-1, with D possibly matching TRBD1 (6 bases). The CDR3 is 16 residues long. V lost 0 bases to trimming and J lost 3 bases, with 12 bases between them. Germline CDR1 reads MGHRA; CDR2 reads YSYEKL. CDR3 protein: CASSQEGAMNNQPQHF. The CDR3 DNA follows: TGCGCCAGCAGCCAAGAGGGGGCCATGAACAATCAGCCCCAGCATTTT.

V usage is TRBV6-1 and J usage is TRBJ2-7; D remains unclear. Germline values: CDR1 MNHNS, CDR2 SASEGT. V lost 5 bases and J lost 5, with 16 bases in between. This CDR3 region has 14 residues. In nucleotides, the CDR3 is TGTGCCAGCAGTCCAAGGCAGGTCTTTGACGAGCAGTACTTC. It is translated as CASSPRQVFDEQYF.

This chain uses TRBV6-1 with TRBJ2-3, with 8 bases matching TRBD2. V was pared by 7 bases and J by 5 bases, with 8 bases of the junction left unmatched. Germline V lookup: CDR1 MNHNS, CDR2 SASEGT. The CDR3 is 14 amino acids. The CDR3: CASNTGGPGDTQYF. CDR3 coding DNA: TGTGCCAGCAATACGGGAGGGCCGGGAGATACGCAGTATTTT.

With respect to this clonotype: A much larger clone sits a single nucleotide away, making a read error possible. The chain has TRBV5-1 and TRBJ2-7, with D perhaps matching TRBD1 (6 bases). CDR3 length: 15 residues. Per germline, CDR1 SGHRS and CDR2 YFSETQ. The CDR3 here is CVSRTGRGKSYEQYF. The CDR3 DNA reads TGCGTCAGCAGAACGGGAAGGGGGAAGTCCTACGAGCAGTACTTC.

This clonotype was recorded a few times. V and J are TRBV5-1 and TRBJ1-6, with TRBD1 matching 7 bases. Germline CDR1 is SGHRS and CDR2 is YFSETQ. The length of the CDR3 is 15 residues. After removal of 3 bases from V and 4 bases from J, the junction contained 4 bases not matched to a gene. CDR3 amino acids: CASSWTGLYNSPLHF. DNA for the CDR3: TGCGCCAGCAGCTGGACAGGATTATATAATTCACCCCTCCACTTT.

This clonotype showed up many times. The gene calls are TRBV2 and TRBJ1-1; TRBD1 aligns across 8 bases. After removal of 8 bases from V and 1 base from J, the junction contained 3 bases not matched to a gene. In germline, CDR1 is SNHLY, CDR2 FYNNEI. The CDR3 totals 13 residues. The CDR3 protein is CASWGQENTEAFF. The DNA of the CDR3 is TGTGCCAGCTGGGGACAGGAGAACACTGAAGCTTTCTTT.

J is TRBJ1-1 and V is TRBV13; D unresolved. V dropped 3 bases and J dropped 6 bases, with 8 bases sitting between them. The length of the CDR3 is 12 residues. Germline values: CDR1 PRHDT, CDR2 FYEKMQ (reference sequence). The chain's CDR3 is CASSFGRPEAFF. The DNA for the CDR3 is TGTGCCAGCAGCTTCGGCCGCCCTGAAGCTTTCTTT. The full variable domain, rest sourced from reference TRBV13 and TRBJ1-1, is AAGVIQSPRHLIKEKRETATLKCYPIPRHDTVYWYQQGPGQDPQFLISFYEKMQSDKGSIPDRFSAQQFSDYHSELNMSSLELGDSALYFCASSFGRPEAFFGQGTRLTVV.

Many counts were recorded for this clonotype. One base away lies a much larger clone, so this may be a sequencing read error. The V and J genes are TRBV28 and TRBJ1-5, with D unclear. V lost 6 bases and J lost 2, with 8 bases in between. The CDR3 runs to 13 residues. Germline loops: CDR1 MDHEN, CDR2 SYDVKM. CDR3 in amino acids: CASSPTRNQPQHF. CDR3 DNA sequence: TGTGCCAGCAGCCCTACCCGCAATCAGCCCCAGCATTTT.

This chain links TRBV4-1 with TRBJ1-4, with D unresolved. Trimming stripped 4 bases from V and 2 bases from J, with 11 bases between. The germline CDR1 and CDR2 sequences are MGHRA and YSYEKL. The CDR3 consists of 15 residues. DNA for the CDR3: TGCGCCAGCAGCCGCGGACGGAGTACTAATGAAAAACTGTTTTTT. Translation: CASSRGRSTNEKLFF.

The sample holds many counts of this clonotype. The chain's CDR3 is CASSIKGDFYNEQFF. CDR3 sequence (DNA): TGTGCCAGTAGTATCAAAGGGGATTTCTACAATGAGCAGTTCTTC. V and J are TRBV19 and TRBJ2-1; possible D gene TRBD1, 5 bases. CDR3 size: 15 residues. Germline V gene data show CDR1 as LNHDA and CDR2 as SQIVND (reference sequence). V was trimmed by 3 bases and J by 3 bases, leaving 12 bases between them.

The V gene is TRBV10-3, the J gene TRBJ2-4; possible D gene TRBD1, 6 bases. Germline CDR1 reads ENHRY; CDR2 reads SYGVKD. Trimming shortened V by 6 bases and J by 3 bases, and 15 bases separated the two germline ends. The CDR3 contains 15 residues. CDR3 nucleotides: TGTGCCATCAGATCAGACAGGTCAGACAAAAACATTCAGTACTTC. It yields the protein CAIRSDRSDKNIQYF.

This clonotype occurred many times. This rearrangement joins TRBV6-1 to TRBJ1-1; D gene uncertain. Germline assignment: CDR1 MNHNS and CDR2 SASEGT. Between the trimmed V and J ends, which lost 2 bases and 0 bases, there was a span of 7 bases. The CDR3 contains 14 residues. CDR3: CASSETPLNTEAFF. The CDR3 coding sequence is TGTGCCAGCAGTGAAACCCCCTTGAACACTGAAGCTTTCTTT.

The genes are TRBV7-9 and TRBJ2-7; D is uncertain. The CDR3 consists of 14 residues. Germline lookup yields CDR1 SEHNR and CDR2 FQNEAQ (reference sequence). The V end was cut by 3 bases, the J end by 5 bases, with 14 bases between. In nucleotides, the CDR3 is TGTGCCAGCAGCTTGTATAGCCCTGGTAACGAGCAGTACTTC. Translating gives CASSLYSPGNEQYF.

In the case of this clonotype: This could be a read error, since a much larger clone is one nucleotide away. DNA of the CDR3: TGTGCCAGCAGAGGGACAGTTGAATCCGACTACAATGAGCAGTACTTC. Translation gives CASRGTVESDYNEQYF. The V call is TRBV2, the J call TRBJ2-1, with TRBD1 matching 7 bases. The better agreement between TRBJ2-7 and the DNA end casts doubt on the J call. The CDR3 length is 16 residues. Germline V gene sequence: CDR1 SNHLY, CDR2 FYNNEI.

There are many counts of this clonotype. The chain joins TRBV7-2 to TRBJ2-1; the D is unclear. The V gene's germline CDR1 is SGHTA and CDR2 FQGNSA. V lost 2 bases to trimming and J lost 6 bases, with 17 bases between them. There are 16 residues in the CDR3. This CDR3 is CASSLTRFLGGNEQFF. The CDR3 coding sequence is TGTGCCAGCAGCTTAACTCGCTTTCTTGGCGGCAATGAGCAGTTCTTC.

As for this clonotype: A much larger clone differs from this one at a single base, so this may be a read error. The chain couples TRBV29-1 to TRBJ2-7; tentative D call: TRBD1 (6 bases). CDR1 SQVTM and CDR2 ANQGSEA come from the germline V gene. The CDR3 has 15 residues. V lost 7 bases, J lost 2 bases, and 21 bases lay in between. CDR3 in DNA: TGCAGCGCAGCACCGGGACACCTAAGCGCCTACGAGCAGTACTTC. It translates to CSAAPGHLSAYEQYF.

This clonotype occurred many times. The rearrangement links TRBV2 to TRBJ2-5; 10 nucleotides agree with TRBD2. CDR1 SNHLY and CDR2 FYNNEI come from the germline V gene. The CDR3 totals 14 residues. J lost 2 bases, V lost 10 bases, and 7 bases had no gene match. The CDR3 loop is CATQREGEQETQYF. CDR3 sequence (DNA): TGTGCCACCCAGCGGGAGGGCGAGCAAGAGACCCAGTACTTC.